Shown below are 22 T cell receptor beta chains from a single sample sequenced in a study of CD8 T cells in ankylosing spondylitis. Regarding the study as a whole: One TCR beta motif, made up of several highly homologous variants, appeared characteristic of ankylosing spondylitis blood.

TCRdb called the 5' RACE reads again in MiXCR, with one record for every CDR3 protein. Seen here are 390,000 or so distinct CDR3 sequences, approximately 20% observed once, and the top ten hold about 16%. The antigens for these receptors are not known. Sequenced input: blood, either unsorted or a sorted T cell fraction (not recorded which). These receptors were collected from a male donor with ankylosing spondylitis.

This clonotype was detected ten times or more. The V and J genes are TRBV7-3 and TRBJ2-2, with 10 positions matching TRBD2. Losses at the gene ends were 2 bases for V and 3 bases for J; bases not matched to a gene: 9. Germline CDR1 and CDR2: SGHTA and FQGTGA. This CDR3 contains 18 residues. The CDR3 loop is CASSLQPGTSAYTGELFF. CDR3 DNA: TGTGCCAGCAGCTTACAACCCGGGACTAGCGCCTACACCGGGGAGCTGTTTTTT.

The CDR3 coding sequence is TGTGCCAGCTCAGACGGGGTCCCAAGGGCCCAGCATTTT. Translated, it gives CASSDGVPRAQHF. The chain joins TRBV2 to TRBJ1-5; unclear D gene. Germline V CDR1 and CDR2: SNHLY, FYNNEI. V dropped 8 bases and J dropped 11 bases, with 19 bases sitting between them. The CDR3 is 13 amino acids.

CDR3 region: CASSIRGANTGELFF. The CDR3 DNA is TGTGCCAGCAGCATTAGGGGGGCGAACACCGGGGAGCTGTTTTTT. J is TRBJ2-2 and V is TRBV9; either TRBD1 or TRBD2 may fit D (6 bases each). With 4 bases removed from V and 0 bases from J, the gap between germline ends came to 10 bases. Germline V CDR1 and CDR2: SGDLS, YYNGEE. This CDR3 spans 15 amino acids.

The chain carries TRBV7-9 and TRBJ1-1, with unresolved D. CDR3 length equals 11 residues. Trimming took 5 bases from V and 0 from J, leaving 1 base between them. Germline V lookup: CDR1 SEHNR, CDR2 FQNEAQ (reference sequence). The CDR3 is CASSVNTEAFF. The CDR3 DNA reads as TGTGCCAGCAGCGTGAACACTGAAGCTTTCTTT.

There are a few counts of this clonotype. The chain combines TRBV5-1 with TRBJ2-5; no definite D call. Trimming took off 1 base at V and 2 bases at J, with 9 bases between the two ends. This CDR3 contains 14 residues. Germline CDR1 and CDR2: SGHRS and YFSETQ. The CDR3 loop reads CASSLPWEQETQYF. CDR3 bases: TGCGCCAGCAGCTTGCCCTGGGAACAAGAGACCCAGTACTTC.

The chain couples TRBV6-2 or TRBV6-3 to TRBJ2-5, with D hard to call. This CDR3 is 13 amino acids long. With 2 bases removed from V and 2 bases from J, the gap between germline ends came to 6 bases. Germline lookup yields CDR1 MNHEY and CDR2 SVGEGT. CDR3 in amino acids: CASSYVWQETQYF. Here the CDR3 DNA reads TGTGCCAGCAGTTACGTTTGGCAAGAGACCCAGTACTTC.

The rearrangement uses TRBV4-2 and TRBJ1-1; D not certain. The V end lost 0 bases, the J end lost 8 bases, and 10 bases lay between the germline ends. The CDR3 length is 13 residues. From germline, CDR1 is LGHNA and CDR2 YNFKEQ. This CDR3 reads CASSQDIHREAFF. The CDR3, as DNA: TGTGCCAGCAGCCAAGATATTCACAGAGAAGCTTTCTTT.

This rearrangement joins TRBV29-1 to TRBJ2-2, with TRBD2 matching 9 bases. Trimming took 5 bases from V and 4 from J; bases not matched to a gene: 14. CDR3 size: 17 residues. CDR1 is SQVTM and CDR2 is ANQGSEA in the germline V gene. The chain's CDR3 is CSVRPPLSAGGTGELFF. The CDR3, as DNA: TGCAGCGTTCGCCCCCCCCTCTCAGCGGGAGGCACCGGGGAGCTGTTTTTT.

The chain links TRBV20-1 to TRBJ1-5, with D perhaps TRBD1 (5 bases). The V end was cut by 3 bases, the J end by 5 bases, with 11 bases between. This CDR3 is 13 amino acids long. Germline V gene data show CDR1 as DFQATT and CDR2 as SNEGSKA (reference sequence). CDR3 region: CSASFQGDQPQHF. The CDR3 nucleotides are TGCAGTGCTAGCTTTCAGGGAGATCAGCCCCAGCATTTT.

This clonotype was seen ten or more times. The DNA of the CDR3 is TGTGCCAGCAGTACACCGGGACTAGGCACAGATACGCAGTATTTT. This translates into CASSTPGLGTDTQYF. V is TRBV6-1 and J is TRBJ2-3, with 8 positions matching TRBD2. The CDR3 consists of 15 residues. J lost 1 base, V lost 5 bases, and 5 bases had no gene match. Germline values: CDR1 MNHNS, CDR2 SASEGT.

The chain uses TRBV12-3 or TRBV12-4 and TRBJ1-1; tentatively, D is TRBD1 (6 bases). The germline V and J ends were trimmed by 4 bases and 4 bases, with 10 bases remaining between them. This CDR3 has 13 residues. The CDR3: CASSSARGTEAFF. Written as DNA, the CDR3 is TGTGCCAGCAGTTCCGCCAGGGGCACTGAAGCTTTCTTT.

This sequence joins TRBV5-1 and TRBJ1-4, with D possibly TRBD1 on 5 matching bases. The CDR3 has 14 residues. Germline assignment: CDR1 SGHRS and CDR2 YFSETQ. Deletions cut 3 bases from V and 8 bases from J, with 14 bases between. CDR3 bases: TGCGCCAGCAGCTCTGTCGGGGGGGGAGAAAAACTGTTTTTT. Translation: CASSSVGGGEKLFF.

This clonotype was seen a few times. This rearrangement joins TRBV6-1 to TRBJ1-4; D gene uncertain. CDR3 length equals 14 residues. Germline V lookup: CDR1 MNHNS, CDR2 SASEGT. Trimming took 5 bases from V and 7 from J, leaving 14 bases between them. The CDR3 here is CASSRGFRTEKLFF. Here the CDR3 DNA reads TGTGCCAGCAGTCGGGGTTTCCGAACTGAAAAACTGTTTTTT.

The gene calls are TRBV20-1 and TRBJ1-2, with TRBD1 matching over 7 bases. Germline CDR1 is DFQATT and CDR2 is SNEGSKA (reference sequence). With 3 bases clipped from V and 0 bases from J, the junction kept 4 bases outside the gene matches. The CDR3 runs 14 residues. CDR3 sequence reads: CSARGQQTNYGYTF. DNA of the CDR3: TGCAGTGCTAGGGGACAGCAGACTAACTATGGCTACACCTTC.

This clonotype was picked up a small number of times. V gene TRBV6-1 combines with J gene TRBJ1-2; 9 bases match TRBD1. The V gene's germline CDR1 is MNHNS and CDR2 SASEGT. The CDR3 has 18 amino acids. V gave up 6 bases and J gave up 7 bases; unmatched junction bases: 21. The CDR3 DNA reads TGTGCCAGCAGCTCCTTTCCAATTTGGGGGACAGGGTCGGGTGGCTACACCTTC. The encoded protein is CASSSFPIWGTGSGGYTF.

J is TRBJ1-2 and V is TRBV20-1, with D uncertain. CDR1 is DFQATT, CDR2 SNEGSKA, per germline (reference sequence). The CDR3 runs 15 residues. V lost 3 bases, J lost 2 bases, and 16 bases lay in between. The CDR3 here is CSARLPAGRNYGYTF. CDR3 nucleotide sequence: TGCAGTGCTAGGCTCCCTGCGGGGAGGAACTATGGCTACACCTTC.

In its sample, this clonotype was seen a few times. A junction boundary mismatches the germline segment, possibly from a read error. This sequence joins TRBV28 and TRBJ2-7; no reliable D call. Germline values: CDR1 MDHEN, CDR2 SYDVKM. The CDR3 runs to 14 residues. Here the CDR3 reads CASSLDHFVHEQYF. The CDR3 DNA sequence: TGCGCCAGCAGTTTAGATCATTTCGTCCACGAGCAGTACTTC. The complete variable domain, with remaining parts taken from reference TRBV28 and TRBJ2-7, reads DVKVTQSSRYLVKRTGEKVFLECVQDMDHENMFWYRQDPGLGLRLIYFSYDVKMKEKGDIPEGYSVSREKKERFSLILESASTNQTSMYLCASSLDHFVHEQYFGPGTRLTVT.

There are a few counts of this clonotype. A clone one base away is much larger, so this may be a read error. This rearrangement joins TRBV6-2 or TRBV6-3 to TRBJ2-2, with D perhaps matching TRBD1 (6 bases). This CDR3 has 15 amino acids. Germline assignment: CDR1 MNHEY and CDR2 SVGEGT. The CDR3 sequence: CASSFLTGETGELVF. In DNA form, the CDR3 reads TGTGCCAGCAGCTTTCTGACAGGAGAAACCGGGGAGCTGGTTTTT.

The CDR3 sequence is CSARSIPDTQYF. CDR3 coding DNA: TGCAGTGCTAGGTCTATCCCAGATACGCAGTATTTT. V gene TRBV20-1 combines with J gene TRBJ2-3; D is uncertain. This CDR3 has 12 amino acids. V was clipped by 3 bases and J by 4 bases, with 8 bases between them. CDR1 DFQATT and CDR2 SNEGSKA come from the germline V gene (reference sequence).

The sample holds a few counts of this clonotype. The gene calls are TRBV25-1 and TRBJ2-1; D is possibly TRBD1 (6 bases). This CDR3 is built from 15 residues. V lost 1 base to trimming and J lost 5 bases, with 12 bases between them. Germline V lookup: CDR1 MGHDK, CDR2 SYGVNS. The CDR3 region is CASSEFGTPNNEQFF. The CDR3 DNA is TGTGCCAGCAGTGAATTCGGGACACCTAACAATGAGCAGTTCTTC.

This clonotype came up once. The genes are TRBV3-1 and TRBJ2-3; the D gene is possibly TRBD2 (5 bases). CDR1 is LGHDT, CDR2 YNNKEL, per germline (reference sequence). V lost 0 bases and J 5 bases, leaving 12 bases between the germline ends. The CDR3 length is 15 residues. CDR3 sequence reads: CASSQDGSYGDTQYF. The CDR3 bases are TGTGCCAGCAGCCAAGATGGGAGCTACGGAGATACGCAGTATTTT.

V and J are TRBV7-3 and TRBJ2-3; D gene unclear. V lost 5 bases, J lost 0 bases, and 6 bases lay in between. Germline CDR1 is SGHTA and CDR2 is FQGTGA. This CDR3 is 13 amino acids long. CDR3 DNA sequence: TGTGCCAGCAGCCAATCGAGCACAGATACGCAGTATTTT. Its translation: CASSQSSTDTQYF.